The 7 T cell receptor beta chains listed next were all sequenced from one sample in a study of Ad26.COV2.S vaccination and SARS-CoV-2 variants. The table came from immunoSEQ multiplex PCR; TCRdb's copy has only in-frame clones and leaves some out. This table has over 450,000 clones, about 89% appearing once. Sample treatment: roughly 19 received Ad26.COV2.S at low or high dose, single or two shots; about 5 received placebo; per-sample allocation not given. Sampling was performed 63 days after the first vaccine or placebo injection. The sequenced sample was peripheral blood, obtained in a trial of Ad26.COV2.S vaccine versus placebo. These receptors were obtained from a person between 18 and 59 years old who received the Ad26.COV2.S COVID-19 vaccine or a placebo.

The rearrangement uses TRBV30 and TRBJ1-2, with a tentative D call TRBD1 (6 bases). Per germline, CDR1 GTSNPN and CDR2 SVGIG (reference sequence). Trimming left V 0 bases short and J 2 bases short, with 10 bases between. This CDR3 contains 14 residues. The CDR3 reads CAWSVWDTNYGYTF. For the CDR3, the DNA is TGTGCCTGGAGTGTTTGGGACACCAACTATGGCTACACCTTC. Full variable domain (rest looked up from reference TRBV30 and TRBJ1-2): SQTIHQWPATLVQPVGSPLSLECTVEGTSNPNLYWYRQAAGRGLQLLFYSVGIGQISSEVPQNLSASRPQDRQFILSSKKLLLSDSGFYLCAWSVWDTNYGYTFGSGTRLTVV.

This clone occurred once. This chain links TRBV6-5 with TRBJ2-1, with D perhaps given as TRBD1 or TRBD2 (5 bases each). The V gene's germline CDR1 is MNHEY and CDR2 SVGAGI. This CDR3 spans 15 amino acids. V was shortened by 6 bases and J by 9 bases, with 21 bases between the two germline ends. The CDR3 spells CASRPPSGRESEQFF. The DNA of the CDR3 is TGTGCCAGCAGACCCCCCTCAGGCAGGGAGAGTGAGCAGTTCTTC.

The rearrangement links TRBV30 to TRBJ1-2; the D gene is possibly TRBD1 (5 bases). The CDR3 loop spans 12 amino acids. V lost 2 bases to trimming and J lost 8 bases, with 12 bases between them. Looked up from germline, CDR1 is GTSNPN and CDR2 is SVGIG (reference sequence). Here the CDR3 reads CAWSSQGYGYTF. CDR3 DNA: TGTGCCTGGAGTTCTCAGGGTTACGGCTACACCTTC.

A few counts support this clone. The CDR3 loop is CASSPWAGATDNSPLHF. For the CDR3, the DNA is TGTGCCAGCAGCCCCTGGGCCGGGGCAACGGATAATTCACCCCTCCACTTT. The chain uses TRBV5-4 and TRBJ1-6; tentative D call: TRBD1 (5 bases). Germline V gene data show CDR1 as SGHNT and CDR2 as YYREEE (reference sequence). CDR3 length equals 17 residues. The germline V and J ends were trimmed by 4 bases and 5 bases, with 19 bases remaining between them.

This rearrangement joins TRBV2 to TRBJ1-6, with 7 nucleotides matching TRBD1. This CDR3 has 13 residues. Germline CDR1 SNHLY, CDR2 FYNNEI. Losses at the gene ends were 4 bases for V and 8 bases for J; bases not matched to a gene: 2. The CDR3 protein is CASSGTGDSPLHF. CDR3 in DNA: TGTGCCAGCAGTGGGACAGGAGATTCACCCCTCCACTTT.

The chain joins TRBV4-3 to TRBJ1-2; TRBD1 matches at 11 bases. This CDR3 comprises 17 residues. J lost 0 bases, V lost 4 bases, and 7 bases had no gene match. Per germline, CDR1 LGHNA and CDR2 YSLEER. The CDR3 sequence: CASSLDRGLGSNYGYTF. CDR3 nucleotide sequence: TGCGCCAGCAGCCTGGACAGGGGGCTAGGGTCTAACTATGGCTACACCTTC.

The chain recombines TRBV18 with TRBJ1-5, with no clear D. Deletions cut 2 bases from V and 6 bases from J, with 8 bases between. Germline CDR1 and CDR2: KGHSH and LQKENI. CDR3 size: 13 residues. CDR3 bases: TGTGCCAGCTCACCAGGGATGATTCAGCCCCAGCATTTT. Translated, it gives CASSPGMIQPQHF.